The present T cell receptor (beta chain) was sequenced within a study of human T cells and chemical hapten exposure. Findings and caveats of the study: Donors, who had alopecia, may show an immune response that differs from healthy people's. Following DPC sensitization, TCRs present above 1 in 1000 frequency showed no change.

The library put unique molecular identifiers onto individual cDNA molecules. MiXCR, run by TCRdb on the RACE reads, gives a single entry per CDR3 protein. The table has 280,000 or so distinct CDR3 sequences, 7.5% to 9% seen once. This clonotype was counted between two and nine times. Antigen unknown. This CDR3 has 15 amino acids. In germline, CDR1 is MNHNY, CDR2 SVGAGI (reference sequence). V lost 2 bases, J lost 6 bases, and 14 bases lay in between. Time point: pre-sensitization, week 0. Indicated treatment: therapeutic diphenylcyclopropenone sensitization with weekly scalp DPC. Patches went on only after blood had been drawn each time.

The gene calls are TRBV6-6 and TRBJ1-5; tentative D call: TRBD1 (5 bases). This material consisted of whole blood, taken in connection with sensitization to the hapten diphenylcyclopropenone (DPC). The TCR sequence derives from a man aged 18 to 35 with alopecia areata. Some clones in this sample may be carry-over from other donors' samples. The CDR3 nucleotides read TGTGCCAGCAGTTACGGGACCACCTCCGTTCAGCCCCAGCATTTT. Its translation is CASSYGTTSVQPQHF.